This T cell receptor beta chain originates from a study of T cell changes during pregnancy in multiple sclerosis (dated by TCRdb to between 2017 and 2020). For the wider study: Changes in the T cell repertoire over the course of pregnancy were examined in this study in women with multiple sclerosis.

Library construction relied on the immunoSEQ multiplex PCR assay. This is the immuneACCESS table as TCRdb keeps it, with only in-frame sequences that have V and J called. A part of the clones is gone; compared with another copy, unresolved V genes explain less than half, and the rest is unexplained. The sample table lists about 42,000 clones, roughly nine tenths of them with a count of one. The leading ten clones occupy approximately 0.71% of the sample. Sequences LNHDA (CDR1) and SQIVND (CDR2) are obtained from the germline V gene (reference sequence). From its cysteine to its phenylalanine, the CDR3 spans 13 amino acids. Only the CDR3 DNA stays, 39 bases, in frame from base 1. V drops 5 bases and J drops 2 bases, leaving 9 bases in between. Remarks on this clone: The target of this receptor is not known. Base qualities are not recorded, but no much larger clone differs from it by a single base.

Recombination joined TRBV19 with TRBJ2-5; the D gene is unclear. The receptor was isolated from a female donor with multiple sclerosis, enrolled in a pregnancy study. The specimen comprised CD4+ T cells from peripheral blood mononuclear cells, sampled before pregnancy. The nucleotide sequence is TGTGCCAGTAGTGTACTAATACAAGAGACCCAGTACTTC. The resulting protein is CASSVLIQETQYF.